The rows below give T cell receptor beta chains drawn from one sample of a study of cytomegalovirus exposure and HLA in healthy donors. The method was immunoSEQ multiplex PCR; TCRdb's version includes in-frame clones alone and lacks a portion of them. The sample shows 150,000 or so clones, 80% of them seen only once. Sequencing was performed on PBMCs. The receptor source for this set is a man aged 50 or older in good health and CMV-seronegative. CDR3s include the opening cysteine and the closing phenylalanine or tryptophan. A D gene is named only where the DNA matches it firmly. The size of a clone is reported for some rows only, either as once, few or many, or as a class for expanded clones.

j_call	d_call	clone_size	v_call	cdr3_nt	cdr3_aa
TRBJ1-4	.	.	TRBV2	TGTGCCAGCAGTAGTACCCGGAGGGAAAAACTGTTTTTT	CASSSTRREKLFF
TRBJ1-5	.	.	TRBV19	TGTGCCAGTAGTATTGCCCACGGAGCCGAGCCCCAGCATTTT	CASSIAHGAEPQHF
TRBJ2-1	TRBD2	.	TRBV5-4	TGTGCCAGCAGCTTAGCGGGGGGGGTTCGGAATGAGCAGTTCTTC	CASSLAGGVRNEQFF
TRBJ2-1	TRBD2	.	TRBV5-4	TGTGCCAGCAGCGAAGGGACTAGCGGGCTGTACAATGAGCAGTTCTTC	CASSEGTSGLYNEQFF
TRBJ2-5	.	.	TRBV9	TGTGCCAGCAGCGTAGAGGAGGGGGAGACCCAGTACTTC	CASSVEEGETQYF
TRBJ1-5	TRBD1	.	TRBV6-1	TGTGCCACCTTCTCCGGGACAGGGGGCGGGCAGCCCCAGCATTTT	CATFSGTGGGQPQHF
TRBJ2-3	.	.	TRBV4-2	TGTGCCAGCAGCCGCCTAGTGGAGGGAACGAGCACAGATACGCAGTATTTT	CASSRLVEGTSTDTQYF
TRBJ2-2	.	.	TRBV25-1	TGTGCCAGCAGTGAACTCGGGGAGACCGGGGAGCTGTTTTTT	CASSELGETGELFF
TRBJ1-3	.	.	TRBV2	TGTGCCAGCAGTGAGCCAGGGCGGGAACGAAACACCATATATTTT	CASSEPGRERNTIYF
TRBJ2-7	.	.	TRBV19	TGTGCCAGTAGTCCCAGGGTGGGGTACGAGCAGTACTTC	CASSPRVGYEQYF
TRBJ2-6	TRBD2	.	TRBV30	TGTGCCTGGATACTAGCGGGGGGGCCTCATGGGGCCAACGTCCTGACTTTC	CAWILAGGPHGANVLTF
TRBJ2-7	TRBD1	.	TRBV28	TGTGCCAGCAGTGATGGACAGGGCGGGTGGTACGAGCAGTACTTC	CASSDGQGGWYEQYF
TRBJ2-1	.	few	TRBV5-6	TGTGCCAGCAGCCCGGACCCTGCTAGCTGGAGCTCCTACAATGAGCAGTTCTTC	CASSPDPASWSSYNEQFF
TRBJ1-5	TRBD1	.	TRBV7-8	TGTGCCAGCAGCGCCGGACAGGGGAATCAGCCCCAGCATTTT	CASSAGQGNQPQHF
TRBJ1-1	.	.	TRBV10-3	TGTGCCATCAGTACCGGGAACACTGAAGCTTTCTTT	CAISTGNTEAFF
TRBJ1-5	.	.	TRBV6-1	TGTGCCAGCAGTGAAGAGTTCAGGAAATCCCTATATCAGCCCCAGCATTTT	CASSEEFRKSLYQPQHF
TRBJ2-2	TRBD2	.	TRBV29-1	TGCAGCGTGGCTAGCGGGGCCGGGGAGCTGTTTTTT	CSVASGAGELFF
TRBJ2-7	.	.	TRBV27	TGTGCCAGCAGTTTAAGGACGGGAGCGGAATACGAGCAGTACTTC	CASSLRTGAEYEQYF
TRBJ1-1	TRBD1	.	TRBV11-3	TGTGCCAGCAGCAAGACAGGGGGGTTCACTGAAGCTTTCTTT	CASSKTGGFTEAFF
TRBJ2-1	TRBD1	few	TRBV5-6	TGTGCCAGCGGAGGACAGGGGGGAAATGAGCAGTTCTTC	CASGGQGGNEQFF
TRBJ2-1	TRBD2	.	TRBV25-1	TGTGCCAGCAGTGAAGGGCTAGCGGGGGTGTACAATGAGCAGTTCTTC	CASSEGLAGVYNEQFF
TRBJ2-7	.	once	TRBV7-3	TGTGCCAGCAGCCCCGGTCAGGGCTTTTCCTACGAGCAGTACTTC	CASSPGQGFSYEQYF
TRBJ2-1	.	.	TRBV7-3	TGTGCCAGCAGCTTAATTGGCGGGACGGCATACAATGAGCAGTTCTTC	CASSLIGGTAYNEQFF
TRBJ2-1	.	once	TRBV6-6	TGTGCCAGCAGTTCGCCTAATCGCTCCTACAATGAGCAGTTCTTC	CASSSPNRSYNEQFF
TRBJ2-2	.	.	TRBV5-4	TGTGCCAGCAGCTTGTGGTGGGGCTCGGCTCGCATCGGGGAGCTGTTTTTT	CASSLWWGSARIGELFF
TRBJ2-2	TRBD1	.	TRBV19	TGTGCCAGTAGTATTCGACAGGGGGGCACCGGGGAGCTGTTTTTT	CASSIRQGGTGELFF
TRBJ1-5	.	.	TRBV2	TGTGCCAGCCTTAGGGAGGGCAATCAGCCCCAGCATTTT	CASLREGNQPQHF
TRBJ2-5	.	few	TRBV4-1	TGCGCCAGCAGCCAACCTGGACTGCGAGAGACCCAGTACTTC	CASSQPGLRETQYF
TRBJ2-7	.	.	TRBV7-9	TGTGCCAGCAGCTTGGGGGGGGCGCAAATCGAGCAGTACTTC	CASSLGGAQIEQYF
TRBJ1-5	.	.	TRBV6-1	TGTGCCAGCAGTGAGAGGTGGGGCCCGTCGAGCAATCAGCCCCAGCATTTT	CASSERWGPSSNQPQHF
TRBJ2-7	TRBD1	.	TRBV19	TGTGCCAGTACTCCGACAGGGGGCAATGAGCAGTACTTC	CASTPTGGNEQYF
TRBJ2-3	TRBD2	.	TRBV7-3	TGTGCCAGCAGCCCAACTAGCGGGGGATATACAGATACGCGGTATTTT	CASSPTSGGYTDTRYF
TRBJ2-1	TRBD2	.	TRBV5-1	TGCGCCAGCAGCTCAGGGACTAGCGGAGACGTCTCCTACAATGAGCAGTTCTTC	CASSSGTSGDVSYNEQFF
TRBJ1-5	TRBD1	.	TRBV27	TGTGCCAGCAGTTCCACCCGGGACAGCAACTATCAGCCCCAGCATTTT	CASSSTRDSNYQPQHF
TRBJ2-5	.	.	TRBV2	TGTGCCAGCAGCCGAGAGACCCAGTACTTC	CASSRETQYF
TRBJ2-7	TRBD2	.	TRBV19	TGTGCCAGTACCTCTATAGCGGGAGGTTCTTACGAGCAGTACTTC	CASTSIAGGSYEQYF
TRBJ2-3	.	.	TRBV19	TGTGCCTCCGGTAGGGGCCTCCTCACAGATACGCAGTATTTT	CASGRGLLTDTQYF
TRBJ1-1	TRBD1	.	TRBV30	TGTGCCTGGAGTGGACAGGGTCGGACCACTGAAGCTTTCTTT	CAWSGQGRTTEAFF
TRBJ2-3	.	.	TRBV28	TGTGCCAGCAGTCGCCGGGGTTATGGCGGGACAGATACGCAGTATTTT	CASSRRGYGGTDTQYF
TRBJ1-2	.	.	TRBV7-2	TGTGCCAGCAGCTTAGGTACAGGAAAAATTTATGGCTACACCTTC	CASSLGTGKIYGYTF
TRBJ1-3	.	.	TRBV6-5	TGTGCCAGCAGTTACTCGCGTCCGATCTCTGGAAACACCATATATTTT	CASSYSRPISGNTIYF
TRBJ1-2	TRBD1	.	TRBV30	TGTGCCTGGAGTCAACAGGGGGATGAGGATGGCTACACCTTC	CAWSQQGDEDGYTF
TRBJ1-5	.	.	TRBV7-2	TGTGCCAGCAGCTTAGGGCCGGGGGGACAGCCCCAGCATTTT	CASSLGPGGQPQHF
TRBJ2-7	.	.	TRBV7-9	TGTGCCAGCAGCCCCTACAGCTACGAGCAGTACTTC	CASSPYSYEQYF
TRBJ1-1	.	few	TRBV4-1	TGCGCCAGCAGCCAAGATTTTAGAACTGAAGCTTTCTTT	CASSQDFRTEAFF
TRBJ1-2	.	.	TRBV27	TGTGCCAGCAGTTTATCACAGGTCACCGGCTACACCTTC	CASSLSQVTGYTF
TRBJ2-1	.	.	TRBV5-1	TGCGCCAGCAGTCCGATCTCCCCGAGCTCCTACAATGAGCAGTTCTTC	CASSPISPSSYNEQFF
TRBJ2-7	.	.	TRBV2	TGTGCCAGCAGTGAAGCCCGTGCGGGGGAGCAGTACTTC	CASSEARAGEQYF
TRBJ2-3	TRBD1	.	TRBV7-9	TGTGCCAGCAGCCTAATTGGACAGGGGAGAACAACGACAGATACGCAGTATTTT	CASSLIGQGRTTTDTQYF
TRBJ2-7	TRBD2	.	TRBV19	TGTGCCAGTAGCCTCGAAACTAGCGGCGGAGAGCAGTACTTC	CASSLETSGGEQYF
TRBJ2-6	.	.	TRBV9	TGTGCCAGCAGCGTATTACTCTCTGGGGCCAACGTCCTGACTTTC	CASSVLLSGANVLTF
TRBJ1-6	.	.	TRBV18	TGTGCCAGCTCACCATCCAGGGATAATTCACCCCTCCACTTT	CASSPSRDNSPLHF